The T cell receptor (beta chain) described here comes from a study of T cell responses to AZD1222 COVID-19 vaccine (dated by TCRdb to about 2021). Notes on the research overall: TCR sequencing covered 230 to 250 trial participants: 207 given two doses of AZD1222 and approximately 25 given two doses of MenACWY control vaccine. Trial participants were enrolled by age into 18-55, 56-69 and 70-plus year subgroups, with roughly 160, 29 and 62 TCR-sequenced participants respectively.

Per the publication, the time point label means: about 28 days (+/-7) after the second vaccine dose. AZD1222 recipients with second doses at about 4 weeks or about 12 weeks were pooled, because spike-specific TCR depth and breadth did not differ between schedules. Samples from vaccinated people were obtained from the UK trials COV001 and COV002, which included a single-blind randomized controlled phase 2/3 trial of AZD1222 (ChAdOx1 nCoV-19) in healthy adults. For TCRbeta chain sequencing, PBMC samples from trial participants were taken at day 0 and at day 28 after the second dose. To note about this clone: Its recognized antigen is unknown. There are no base qualities to consult, and no much larger clone falls within one base.

The research as a whole found: Epitopes outside the regions mutated in the B.1.351 and B.1.1.7 variants were reportedly recognized by nearly half of the unique spike-specific TCRs. After two AZD1222 doses, spike-specific TCR breadth and depth were significantly higher than at day 0 and than in MenACWY recipients. Participants were mostly white British, with more females than males. The authors suggested clonal diversity may have been underestimated. Conclusions about previously exposed vaccinees were limited because only six AZD1222 recipients were SARS-CoV-2 seropositive at baseline. No day 14 peak-response samples were available, so repertoires were characterized only after the peak T cell response. CD4 TCRs associated with the vaccine covered the entire spike protein, and the dominant responses were in regions 160-218 and 743-854. The 56-69-year group was small, and its depth increase did not reach significance, likely because of low power.

The CDR3 holds 13 amino acids from the cysteine to the phenylalanine. Only the CDR3 portion is preserved as DNA: 39 bases, with reading frame beginning at the first base. V sheds 3 bases and J sheds 3 bases, leaving 9 bases between their ends. The CDR3 regions of human TCRbeta chains were analyzed by immunosequencing. Per the source publication's procedure: Repertoire TCRs were checked for matches against a reference library of SARS-CoV-2-specific TCRs that had been generated using the MIRA antigen-specificity platform. Breadth meant the fraction of unique TCRs that were SARS-CoV-2-associated, whereas depth meant the fraction of total T cells that were SARS-CoV-2-associated. Each spike-specific TCR was assigned to its reactive spike region and to a CD4 or CD8 class using the MIRA data. Log10-transformed breadth and depth values were compared by one-way ANOVA with Sidak's multiple comparisons tests. Held by TCRdb, this immuneACCESS table contains in-frame sequences only and omits some clones. Under half of the omission traces to an unresolved V gene where checked; the cause of the rest is unknown. The D gene and trimming were derived from the DNA, and the V and J assignments and clone size from that table. The sample yields approximately 74,000 clones; approximately 82% were counted once. Nearly 25% of the sample goes to the ten largest clones.

The sample in question was peripheral blood, obtained 28 days after the second AZD1222 dose. The sequence was collected from an adult who received the AZD1222 COVID-19 vaccine. The receptor chain draws on TRBV12-3 or TRBV12-4 and TRBJ2-7; TRBD1 is possibly the D segment (5 matching bases). CDR3 loop: CASSFGRDYEQYF. The nucleotides read TGTGCCAGCAGTTTCGGCAGGGACTACGAGCAGTACTTC.